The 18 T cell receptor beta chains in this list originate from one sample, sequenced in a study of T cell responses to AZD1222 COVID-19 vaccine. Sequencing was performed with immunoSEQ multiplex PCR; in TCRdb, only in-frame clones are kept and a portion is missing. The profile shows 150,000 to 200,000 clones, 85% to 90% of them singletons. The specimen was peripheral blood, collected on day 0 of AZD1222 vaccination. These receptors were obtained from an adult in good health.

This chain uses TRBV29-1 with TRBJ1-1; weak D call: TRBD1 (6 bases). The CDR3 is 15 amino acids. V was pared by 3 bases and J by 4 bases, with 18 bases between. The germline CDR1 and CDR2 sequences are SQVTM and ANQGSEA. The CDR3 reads CSVDWGRRAVTEAFF. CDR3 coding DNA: TGCAGCGTTGATTGGGGGCGGCGGGCGGTCACTGAAGCTTTCTTT. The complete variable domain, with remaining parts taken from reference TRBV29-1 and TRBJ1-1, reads SAVISQKPSRDICQRGTSLTIQCQVDSQVTMMFWYRQQPGQSLTLIATANQGSEATYESGFVIDKFPISRPNLTFSTLTVSNMSPEDSSIYLCSVDWGRRAVTEAFFGQGTRLTVV.

In DNA form, the CDR3 reads TGCAGCGTCTGGGACGGGGTTAATGAAAAACTGTTTTTT. As protein: CSVWDGVNEKLFF. The rearrangement uses TRBV29-1 and TRBJ1-4; tentatively, D is TRBD1 (5 bases). The CDR3 length is 13 residues. V dropped 6 bases and J dropped 4 bases, with 12 bases sitting between them. The V gene's germline CDR1 is SQVTM and CDR2 ANQGSEA. Complete variable domain (other parts from reference TRBV29-1 and TRBJ1-4): SAVISQKPSRDICQRGTSLTIQCQVDSQVTMMFWYRQQPGQSLTLIATANQGSEATYESGFVIDKFPISRPNLTFSTLTVSNMSPEDSSIYLCSVWDGVNEKLFFGSGTQLSVL.

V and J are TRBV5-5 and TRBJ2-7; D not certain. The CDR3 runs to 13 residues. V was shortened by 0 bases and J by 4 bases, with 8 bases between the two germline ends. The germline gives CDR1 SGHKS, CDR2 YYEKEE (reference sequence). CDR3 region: CASSLADTYEQYF. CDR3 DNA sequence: TGTGCCAGCAGCTTGGCCGACACATACGAGCAGTACTTC.

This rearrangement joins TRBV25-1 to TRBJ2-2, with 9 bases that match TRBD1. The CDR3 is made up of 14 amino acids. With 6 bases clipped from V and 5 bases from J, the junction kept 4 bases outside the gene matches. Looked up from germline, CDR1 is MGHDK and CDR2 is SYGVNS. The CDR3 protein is CASSPDRGTGELFF. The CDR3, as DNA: TGTGCCAGCAGCCCGGACAGGGGAACCGGGGAGCTGTTTTTT.

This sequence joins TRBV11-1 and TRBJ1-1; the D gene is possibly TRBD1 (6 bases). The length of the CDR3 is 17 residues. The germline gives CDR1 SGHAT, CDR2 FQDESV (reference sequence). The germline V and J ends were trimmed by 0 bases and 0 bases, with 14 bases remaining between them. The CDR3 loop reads CASSLARDTYMNTEAFF. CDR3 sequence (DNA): TGTGCCAGCAGCTTAGCGAGGGACACTTACATGAACACTGAAGCTTTCTTT.

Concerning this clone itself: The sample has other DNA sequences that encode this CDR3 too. CDR3 DNA: TGTGCCAGCAGTTTATCTTCTGGATTCTATGGCTACACCTTC. Translation: CASSLSSGFYGYTF. This chain uses TRBV27 with TRBJ1-2, with unresolved D. This CDR3 has 14 residues. Trimming removed 0 bases from V and 4 bases from J, with 9 bases in between. Germline V lookup: CDR1 MNHEY, CDR2 SMNVEV (reference sequence).

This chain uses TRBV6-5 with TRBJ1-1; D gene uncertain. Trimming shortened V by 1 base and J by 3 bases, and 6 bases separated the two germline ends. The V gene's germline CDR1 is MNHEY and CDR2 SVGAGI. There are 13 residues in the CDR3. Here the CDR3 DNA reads TGTGCCAGCAGTTACTTCAGCTACACTGAAGCTTTCTTT. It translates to CASSYFSYTEAFF.

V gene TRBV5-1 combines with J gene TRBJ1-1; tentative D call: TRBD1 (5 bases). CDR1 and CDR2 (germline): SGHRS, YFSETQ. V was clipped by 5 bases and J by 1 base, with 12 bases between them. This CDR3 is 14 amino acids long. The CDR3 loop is CASRTGTANTEAFF. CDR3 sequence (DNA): TGCGCCAGCAGGACCGGGACGGCGAACACTGAAGCTTTCTTT.

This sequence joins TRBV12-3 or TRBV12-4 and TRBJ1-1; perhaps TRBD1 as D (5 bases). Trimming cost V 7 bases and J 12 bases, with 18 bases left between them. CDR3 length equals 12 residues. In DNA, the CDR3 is TGTGCCAGCACTTTCGGGGCGACACCAACTTTCTTT. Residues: CASTFGATPTFF.

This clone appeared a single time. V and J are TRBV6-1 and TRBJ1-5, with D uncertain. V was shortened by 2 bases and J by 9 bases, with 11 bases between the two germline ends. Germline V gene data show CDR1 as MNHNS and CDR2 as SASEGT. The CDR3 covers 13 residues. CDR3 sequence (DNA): TGTGCCAGCAGTGAATCTATCGGGTGGCCCCAGCATTTT. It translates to CASSESIGWPQHF.

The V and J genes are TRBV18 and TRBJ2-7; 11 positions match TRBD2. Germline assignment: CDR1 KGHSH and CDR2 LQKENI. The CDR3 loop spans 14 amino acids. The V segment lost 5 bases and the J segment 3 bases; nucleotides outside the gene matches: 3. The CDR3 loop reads CASSLAGGNYEQYV. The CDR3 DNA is TGTGCCAGCTCATTAGCGGGGGGGAACTACGAGCAGTACGTC.

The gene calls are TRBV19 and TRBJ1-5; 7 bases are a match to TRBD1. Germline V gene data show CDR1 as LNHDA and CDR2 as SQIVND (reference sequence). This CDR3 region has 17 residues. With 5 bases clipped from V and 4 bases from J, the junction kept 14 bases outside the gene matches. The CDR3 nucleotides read TGTGCCAGTAGTGGCCAGGGGGGGCGCCTAAGGAATCAGCCCCAGCATTTT. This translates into CASSGQGGRLRNQPQHF.

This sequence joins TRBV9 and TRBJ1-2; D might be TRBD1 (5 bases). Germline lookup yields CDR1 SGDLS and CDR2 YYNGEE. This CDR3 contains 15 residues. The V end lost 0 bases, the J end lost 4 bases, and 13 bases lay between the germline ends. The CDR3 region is CASSVADSRFYGYTF. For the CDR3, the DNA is TGTGCCAGCAGCGTAGCAGACAGCAGATTCTATGGCTACACCTTC.

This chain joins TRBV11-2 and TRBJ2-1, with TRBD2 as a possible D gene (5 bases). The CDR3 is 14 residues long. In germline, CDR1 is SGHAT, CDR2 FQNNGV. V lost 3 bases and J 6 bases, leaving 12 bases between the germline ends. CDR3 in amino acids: CASSFSGKINEQFF. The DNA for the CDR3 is TGTGCCAGCAGCTTCTCGGGGAAGATCAATGAGCAGTTCTTC.

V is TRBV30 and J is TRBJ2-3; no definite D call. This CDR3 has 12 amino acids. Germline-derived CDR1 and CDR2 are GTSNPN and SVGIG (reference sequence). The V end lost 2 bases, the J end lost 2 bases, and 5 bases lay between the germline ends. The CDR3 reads CAWSRNTDTQYF. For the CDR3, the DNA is TGTGCCTGGAGTCGTAACACAGATACGCAGTATTTT.

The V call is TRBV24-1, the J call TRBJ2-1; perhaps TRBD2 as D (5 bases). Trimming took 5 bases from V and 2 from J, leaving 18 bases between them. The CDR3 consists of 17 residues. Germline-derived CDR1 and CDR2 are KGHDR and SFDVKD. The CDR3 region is CATSGQSRGIPYNEQFF. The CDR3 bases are TGTGCCACCAGTGGACAATCGAGAGGGATACCCTACAATGAGCAGTTCTTC.

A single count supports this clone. The DNA of the CDR3 is TGTGCCAGCAGCTTTATATCTCTCTCTGGAAACACCATATATTTT. This encodes CASSFISLSGNTIYF. This rearrangement joins TRBV7-8 to TRBJ1-3; D unclear. V was trimmed by 3 bases and J by 0 bases, leaving 9 bases between them. The CDR3 runs to 15 residues. The germline V gene has CDR1 SGHVS and CDR2 FQNEAQ. The full variable domain, rest sourced from reference TRBV7-8 and TRBJ1-3, is GAGVSQSPRYKVAKRGQDVALRCDPISGHVSLFWYQQALGQGPEFLTYFQNEAQLDKSGLPSDRFFAERPEGSVSTLKIQRTQQEDSAVYLCASSFISLSGNTIYFGEGSWLTVV.

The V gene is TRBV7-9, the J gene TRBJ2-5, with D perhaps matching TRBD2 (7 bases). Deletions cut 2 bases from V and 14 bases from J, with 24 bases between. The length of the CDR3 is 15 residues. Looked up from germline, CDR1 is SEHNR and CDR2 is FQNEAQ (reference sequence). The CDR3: CASSLYSTGGGAIYF. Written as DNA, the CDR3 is TGTGCCAGCAGCTTATACTCTACGGGGGGCGGTGCTATTTACTTC.